Sequencing of this T cell receptor (beta chain) was carried out in a study of T cell responses to AZD1222 COVID-19 vaccine. CDR3 length equals 15 residues. Germline CDR1 and CDR2: MNHEY and SVGAGI. J was trimmed by 2 bases and V by 7 bases; bases with no gene match: 6. A remark on this clone: The antigen remains unidentified.

Sequencing used immunoSEQ multiplex PCR; TCRdb keeps in-frame clones, though not all of them. This sample has fewer than 95,000 clones; roughly nine tenths occur once, and the top ten carry 30% to 40%. Study-wide results and caveats: Following two doses of AZD1222, Spike-specific TCR breadth and depth rose. Donor demographics were predominantly white British with a female majority; clonal diversity may be underestimated. It was only after the peak T cell response that any repertoires were sampled.

This sample comprised peripheral blood, obtained on day 0 of AZD1222 vaccination. This chain connects TRBV6-5 to TRBJ1-5; TRBD1 matches 9 bases. The sequence was obtained from an adult in good health. The CDR3 loop is CASTEQGARNQPQHF. CDR3 sequence (DNA): TGTGCCAGCACCGAACAGGGGGCCCGCAATCAGCCCCAGCATTTT.